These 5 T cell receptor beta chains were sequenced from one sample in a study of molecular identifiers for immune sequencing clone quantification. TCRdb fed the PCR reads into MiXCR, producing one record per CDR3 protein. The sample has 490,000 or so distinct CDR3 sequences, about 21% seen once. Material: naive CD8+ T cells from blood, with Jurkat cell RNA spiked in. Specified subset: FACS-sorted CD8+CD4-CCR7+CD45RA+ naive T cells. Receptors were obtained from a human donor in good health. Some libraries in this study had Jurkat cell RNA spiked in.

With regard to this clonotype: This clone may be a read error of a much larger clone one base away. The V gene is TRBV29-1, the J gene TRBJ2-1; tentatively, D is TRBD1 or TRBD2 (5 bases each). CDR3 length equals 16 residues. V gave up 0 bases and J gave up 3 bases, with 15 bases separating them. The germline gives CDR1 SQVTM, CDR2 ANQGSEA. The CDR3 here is CSVEELVGRVYNEQFF. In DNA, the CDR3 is TGCAGCGTTGAAGAACTAGTGGGACGTGTCTACAATGAGCAGTTCTTC.

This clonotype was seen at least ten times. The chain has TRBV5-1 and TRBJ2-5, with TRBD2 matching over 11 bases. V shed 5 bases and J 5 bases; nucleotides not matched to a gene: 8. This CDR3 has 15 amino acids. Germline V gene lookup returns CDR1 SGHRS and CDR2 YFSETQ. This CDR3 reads CASSMASGGFETQYF. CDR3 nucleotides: TGCGCCAGCAGTATGGCTAGCGGGGGGTTCGAGACCCAGTACTTC.

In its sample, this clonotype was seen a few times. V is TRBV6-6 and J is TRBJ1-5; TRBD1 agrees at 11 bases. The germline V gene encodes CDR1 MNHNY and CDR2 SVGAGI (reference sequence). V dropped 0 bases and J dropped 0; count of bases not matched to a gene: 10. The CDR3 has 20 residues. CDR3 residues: CASSYSFGTGGFNSNQPQHF. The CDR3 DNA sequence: TGTGCCAGCAGTTACTCTTTCGGGACAGGGGGATTTAATAGCAATCAGCCCCAGCATTTT.

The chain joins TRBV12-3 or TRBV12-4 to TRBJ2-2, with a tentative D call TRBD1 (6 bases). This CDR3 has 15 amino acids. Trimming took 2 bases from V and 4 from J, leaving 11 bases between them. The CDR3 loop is CASSLMGAGTGELFF. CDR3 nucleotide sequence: TGTGCCAGCAGTTTAATGGGGGCCGGCACCGGGGAGCTGTTTTTT.

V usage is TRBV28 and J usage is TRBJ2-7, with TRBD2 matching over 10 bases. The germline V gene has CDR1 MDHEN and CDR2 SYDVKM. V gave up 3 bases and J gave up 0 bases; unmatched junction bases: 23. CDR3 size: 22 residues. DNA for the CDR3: TGTGCCAGCAGTTTCCCCCCGCCGGGTCGTGGTAGCGGGAGGCCGAGCTCCTACGAGCAGTACTTC. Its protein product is CASSFPPPGRGSGRPSSYEQYF.